These 30 T cell receptor beta chains share one sample of origin, sequenced in a study of shared clonotypes between healthy human individuals. Using immunoSEQ multiplex PCR, the repertoire was profiled, and TCRdb retains in-frame clones only, with some absent. The sample lists more than 500,000 clones, approximately 95% occurring once. Sequenced sample: naive CD4+ T cells sorted from blood. Subset given: CD45RA+ positively selected. The receptors stem from a woman aged 25 to 39 in good health.

About this clone: Other DNA sequences within the sample encode an identical CDR3. The rearrangement uses TRBV19 and TRBJ1-1, with D possibly being TRBD1 (6 bases). Germline CDR1 is LNHDA and CDR2 is SQIVND (reference sequence). The V end lost 5 bases, the J end lost 0 bases, and 10 bases lay between the germline ends. The CDR3 contains 14 residues. CDR3 DNA sequence: TGTGCCAGTAGTCTGGACAGATTGAACACTGAAGCTTTCTTT. Translation: CASSLDRLNTEAFF.

The CDR3 spells CASSRTGGNYEQFF. The CDR3 DNA sequence: TGTGCCAGCAGCCGGACAGGCGGCAATTATGAGCAGTTCTTC. V usage is TRBV6-4 and J usage is TRBJ2-1, with 7 bases that match TRBD1. Trimming cost V 6 bases and J 8 bases; bases outside gene matches: 10. Germline CDR1 is MRHNA and CDR2 is SNTAGT. This CDR3 has 14 residues.

CDR3 DNA: TGTGCCATCGGACCAGGGGATGAGACCCAGTACTTC. The encoded protein is CAIGPGDETQYF. J is TRBJ2-5 and V is TRBV10-3, with D possibly TRBD1 on 6 matching bases. Germline V CDR1 and CDR2: ENHRY, SYGVKD. The CDR3 consists of 12 residues. Trimming pared 8 bases from V and 5 bases from J, leaving 12 bases between.

This sequence joins TRBV14 and TRBJ2-7, with 9 bases identical to TRBD1. V dropped 4 bases and J dropped 5; count of bases not matched to a gene: 9. The germline V gene encodes CDR1 SGHDN and CDR2 FVKESK. The CDR3 is 15 residues long. This CDR3 reads CASSLSGTGRNEQYF. Here the CDR3 DNA reads TGTGCCAGCAGCCTTTCCGGGACAGGGAGAAACGAGCAGTACTTC.

V is TRBV5-4 and J is TRBJ1-4, with D uncertain. Germline V gives CDR1 SGHNT, CDR2 YYREEE (reference sequence). This CDR3 spans 15 amino acids. V gave up 4 bases and J gave up 5 bases, with 15 bases separating them. For the CDR3, the DNA is TGTGCCAGCAGCCCCGGATACCAGGCAAATGAAAAACTGTTTTTT. It yields the protein CASSPGYQANEKLFF.

V and J are TRBV2 and TRBJ2-3; a possible D gene is TRBD1 (5 bases). The CDR3 consists of 15 residues. The V end lost 6 bases, the J end lost 4 bases, and 17 bases lay between the germline ends. The V gene's germline CDR1 is SNHLY and CDR2 FYNNEI. In DNA form, the CDR3 reads TGTGCCAGCAGCGTTAGGTCAGGGCAACCAGATACGCAGTATTTT. This sequence encodes CASSVRSGQPDTQYF.

V usage is TRBV6-1 and J usage is TRBJ2-3, with D perhaps TRBD2 (6 bases). Germline CDR1 reads MNHNS; CDR2 reads SASEGT. Trimming left V 2 bases short and J 4 bases short, with 22 bases between. The CDR3 totals 18 residues. In DNA, the CDR3 is TGTGCCAGCAGTGAAATTGGGGGGAGTTGGAATCGCGCAGATACGCAGTATTTT. It specifies CASSEIGGSWNRADTQYF.

The V and J genes are TRBV5-1 and TRBJ2-1, with 12 bases lining up with TRBD1. CDR1 and CDR2 (germline): SGHRS, YFSETQ. The CDR3 sequence is 16 residues long. The V segment lost 4 bases and the J segment 5 bases; nucleotides outside the gene matches: 7. CDR3 sequence (DNA): TGCGCCAGCAGCCATGGGACAGGGGGCGTAGACAATGAGCAGTTCTTC. This sequence encodes CASSHGTGGVDNEQFF.

This chain joins TRBV18 and TRBJ2-1; TRBD2 might be the D (6 bases). Germline CDR1 KGHSH, CDR2 LQKENI. The CDR3 loop spans 15 amino acids. Trimming stripped 4 bases from V and 7 bases from J, with 17 bases between. CDR3 amino acids: CASSHSGTEGNEQFF. The CDR3 DNA sequence: TGTGCCAGCTCACACTCCGGGACGGAGGGGAATGAGCAGTTCTTC.

The chain joins TRBV7-2 to TRBJ2-4; 11 bases map to TRBD2. Per germline, CDR1 SGHTA and CDR2 FQGNSA. V dropped 3 bases and J dropped 2; count of bases not matched to a gene: 12. There are 19 residues in the CDR3. CDR3 sequence: CASSLGTSGSSGTKNIQYF. The CDR3 DNA reads as TGTGCCAGCAGCTTGGGAACTAGCGGGAGTTCGGGAACCAAAAACATTCAGTACTTC.

This clone was detected only a few times. This chain connects TRBV11-1 to TRBJ1-5; no clear D gene. V was trimmed by 2 bases and J by 7 bases, leaving 6 bases between them. This CDR3 spans 12 amino acids. Germline V gene data show CDR1 as SGHAT and CDR2 as FQDESV (reference sequence). CDR3 sequence (DNA): TGTGCCAGCAGCTTATGCAGGCAGCCCCAGCATTTT. Its protein is CASSLCRQPQHF.

The V and J genes are TRBV19 and TRBJ1-2; 10 bases line up with TRBD1. CDR1 and CDR2 (germline): LNHDA, SQIVND (reference sequence). With 5 bases clipped from V and 6 bases from J, the junction kept 6 bases outside the gene matches. CDR3 length equals 14 residues. CDR3 DNA sequence: TGTGCCAGTAGTCCCCGGACAGGGGGAAATGGCTACACCTTC. Encoded protein: CASSPRTGGNGYTF.

This clone was counted between two and nine times. V and J are TRBV9 and TRBJ1-1, with no clear D. CDR1 and CDR2 (germline): SGDLS, YYNGEE. The CDR3 has 12 amino acids. V shed 3 bases and J shed 0 bases, with 3 bases lying between them. CDR3 in amino acids: CASSGMNTEAFF. The DNA of the CDR3 is TGTGCCAGCAGCGGAATGAACACTGAAGCTTTCTTT. Full variable domain (outside the CDR3, taken from reference TRBV9 and TRBJ1-1): DSGVTQTPKHLITATGQRVTLRCSPRSGDLSVYWYQQSLDQGLQFLIQYYNGEERAKGNILERFSAQQFPDLHSELNLSSLELGDSALYFCASSGMNTEAFFGQGTRLTVV.

This chain connects TRBV11-2 to TRBJ2-7; D is tentatively TRBD1 or TRBD2 (6 bases each). V was clipped by 5 bases and J by 2 bases, with 25 bases between them. The CDR3 length is 18 residues. In germline, CDR1 is SGHAT, CDR2 FQNNGV. CDR3 sequence: CASSLNPARGANPYEQYF. CDR3 DNA: TGTGCCAGCAGCCTCAACCCCGCGAGGGGGGCGAACCCCTACGAGCAGTACTTC.

This clone occurred once. The CDR3 DNA is TGTGCCAGCAGTTGGGACAGCCAAGAGACCCAGTACTTC. It codes for CASSWDSQETQYF. The rearrangement uses TRBV2 and TRBJ2-5, with 7 bases lining up with TRBD1. This CDR3 has 13 residues. J was trimmed by 1 base and V by 5 bases; bases with no gene match: 1. CDR1 and CDR2 (germline): SNHLY, FYNNEI.

The chain uses TRBV19 and TRBJ1-2; D is uncertain. The CDR3 totals 16 residues. V shed 1 base and J shed 1 base, with 13 bases lying between them. CDR1 is LNHDA and CDR2 is SQIVND in the germline V gene (reference sequence). The CDR3 sequence is CASSIVGDGGNYGYTF. The CDR3 DNA sequence: TGTGCCAGTAGTATAGTGGGAGACGGAGGTAACTATGGCTACACCTTC.

Notes on this clone: Its ends do not fully match the called genes, so a read error is possible. The chain recombines TRBV5-6 with TRBJ2-3, with TRBD1 as a possible D gene (5 bases). CDR1 and CDR2 (germline): SGHDT, YYEEEE. The CDR3 has 14 residues. CDR3 sequence: CASSLVQGTGTQYF. The CDR3 nucleotides are TGTGCCAGCAGCTTGGTTCAGGGTACAGGTACGCAGTATTTT.

This chain joins TRBV6-1 and TRBJ1-3; D remains ambiguous. With 5 bases removed from V and 6 bases from J, the gap between germline ends came to 5 bases. Germline values: CDR1 MNHNS, CDR2 SASEGT. The CDR3 loop spans 11 amino acids. The CDR3: CASSFENTIYF. CDR3 nucleotides: TGTGCCAGCAGTTTCGAAAACACCATATATTTT.

This clone has a single count. V and J are TRBV6-5 and TRBJ1-6, with D possibly matching TRBD1 (5 bases). V lost 0 bases and J lost 14, with 17 bases in between. This CDR3 comprises 15 residues. CDR1 is MNHEY, CDR2 SVGAGI, per germline. CDR3 residues: CASSYSTWGFSTLHF. CDR3 DNA sequence: TGTGCCAGCAGTTACTCGACGTGGGGGTTCTCTACCCTCCACTTT.

Only one count was recorded for this clone. J is TRBJ2-5 and V is TRBV27; TRBD1 or TRBD2 may be the D gene (5 bases each). The CDR3 extends over 15 amino acids. Germline assignment: CDR1 MNHEY and CDR2 SMNVEV (reference sequence). Trimming pared 6 bases from V and 14 bases from J, leaving 28 bases between. The CDR3 nucleotides read TGTGCCAGCAGCATGGCGTTATCGGGGCATCGGAGTCTTTACTTC. Protein product: CASSMALSGHRSLYF.

CDR3 in DNA: TGTGCCAGCAGCTTAGGCCCCACTAGCGGGAACTACAATGAGCAGTTCTTC. The encoded protein is CASSLGPTSGNYNEQFF. The genes are TRBV13 and TRBJ2-1, with 10 nucleotides matching TRBD2. Per germline, CDR1 PRHDT and CDR2 FYEKMQ (reference sequence). The length of the CDR3 is 17 residues. The junction had 5 bases not matched to a gene; V was cut back by 0 bases and J by 3 bases.

This rearrangement joins TRBV28 to TRBJ1-1; 10 bases are shared with TRBD1. The CDR3 has 16 amino acids. V lost 5 bases and J lost 1; bases outside the gene matches: 7. The germline V gene has CDR1 MDHEN and CDR2 SYDVKM. CDR3 DNA: TGTGCCAGCAGTCGGGACAGGGGCATCAAGAACACTGAAGCTTTCTTT. Its translation is CASSRDRGIKNTEAFF. Based on the CDR3 plus reference TRBV28 and TRBJ1-1, the full variable domain is DVKVTQSSRYLVKRTGEKVFLECVQDMDHENMFWYRQDPGLGLRLIYFSYDVKMKEKGDIPEGYSVSREKKERFSLILESASTNQTSMYLCASSRDRGIKNTEAFFGQGTRLTVV.

The CDR3 DNA sequence: TGTGCCAGCAGTTTATCGGGGGCCAGGGGAGGTGGAAACACCATATATTTT. This encodes CASSLSGARGGGNTIYF. The V call is TRBV28, the J call TRBJ1-3, with a tentative D call TRBD1 (6 bases). V was cut by 1 base and J by 3 bases, with 16 bases left in between. The CDR3 contains 17 residues. Germline values: CDR1 MDHEN, CDR2 SYDVKM. The entire variable domain, with the rest obtained from reference TRBV28 and TRBJ1-3, is as follows: DVKVTQSSRYLVKRTGEKVFLECVQDMDHENMFWYRQDPGLGLRLIYFSYDVKMKEKGDIPEGYSVSREKKERFSLILESASTNQTSMYLCASSLSGARGGGNTIYFGEGSWLTVV.

This chain connects TRBV28 to TRBJ2-5; no reliable D call. Germline V CDR1 and CDR2: MDHEN, SYDVKM. CDR3 size: 14 residues. Trimming stripped 2 bases from V and 2 bases from J, with 9 bases between. The CDR3 protein is CASSLAPLQETQYF. CDR3 DNA: TGTGCCAGCAGTTTAGCCCCGTTACAAGAGACCCAGTACTTC.

The V and J genes are TRBV6-6 and TRBJ1-2; TRBD1 is a possible D gene (6 bases). Trimming stripped 7 bases from V and 3 bases from J, with 12 bases between. Germline loops: CDR1 MNHNY, CDR2 SVGAGI (reference sequence). This CDR3 comprises 13 residues. For the CDR3, the DNA is TGTGCCAGCACCCTACAGGGTGACTATGGCTACACCTTC. Amino acid sequence: CASTLQGDYGYTF.

The rearrangement uses TRBV28 and TRBJ2-5, with D unresolved. Trimming took off 6 bases at V and 4 bases at J, with 15 bases between the two ends. The CDR3 contains 14 residues. Germline CDR1 is MDHEN and CDR2 is SYDVKM. CDR3 sequence: CASRAQGSGETQYF. The CDR3 DNA is TGTGCCAGCAGAGCCCAAGGGTCGGGAGAGACCCAGTACTTC.

The J gene is TRBJ2-5, the V gene TRBV29-1; D gene unclear. Germline V CDR1 and CDR2: SQVTM, ANQGSEA. Trimming removed 5 bases at V and 2 bases at J, with 12 bases between. This CDR3 contains 13 residues. The CDR3: CSVSATTQETQYF. The CDR3, as DNA: TGCAGCGTTTCAGCCACCACTCAAGAGACCCAGTACTTC.

CDR3 sequence (DNA): TGCGCCAGCAGCTCGGGCGGGACCTCCCGCTCCTACGAGCAGTACTTC. Protein: CASSSGGTSRSYEQYF. The chain employs TRBV5-1 and TRBJ2-7, with D tentatively TRBD2 (6 bases). Germline assignment: CDR1 SGHRS and CDR2 YFSETQ. V shed 3 bases and J shed 0 bases, with 16 bases lying between them. The CDR3 is 16 residues long.

V and J are TRBV5-1 and TRBJ1-1; tentatively, D is TRBD1 (6 bases). The CDR3 runs to 14 residues. V lost 1 base to trimming and J lost 5 bases, with 12 bases between them. Germline lookup yields CDR1 SGHRS and CDR2 YFSETQ. The CDR3 nucleotides read TGCGCCAGCAGCTTGCAACAGGGTGGGACTGAAGCTTTCTTT. Encoded protein: CASSLQQGGTEAFF.

This clone was observed once. This chain uses TRBV19 with TRBJ2-3; 10 bases are shared with TRBD1. J was trimmed by 6 bases and V by 1 base; bases with no gene match: 7. This CDR3 contains 16 residues. Per the germline V gene, CDR1 is LNHDA and CDR2 is SQIVND (reference sequence). Written as DNA, the CDR3 is TGTGCCAGTAGTATAGCGTCCGGGACAGGGGACGATACGCAGTATTTT. Amino acid sequence: CASSIASGTGDDTQYF.